This entry lists 15 T cell receptor beta chains sequenced from one sample in a study of T cell responses to AZD1222 COVID-19 vaccine. The data were produced by immunoSEQ multiplex PCR, yet TCRdb's version contains in-frame clones alone and is incomplete. The table shows roughly 100,000 clones, with about 80% occurring only once. Specimen: peripheral blood, collected on day 0 of AZD1222 vaccination. Receptors were obtained from an adult in good health.

The rearrangement joins TRBV28 to TRBJ2-7; 7 nucleotides agree with TRBD1. Germline assignment: CDR1 MDHEN and CDR2 SYDVKM. V lost 7 bases to trimming and J lost 3 bases; unmatched junction nucleotides: 9. The CDR3 has 14 amino acids. The CDR3 bases are TGTGCCAGCATTAAAGCAGGGGGATTCTACGAGCAGTACTTC. Translated, it gives CASIKAGGFYEQYF.

The rearrangement uses TRBV29-1 and TRBJ1-3; D gene uncertain. CDR3 length: 15 residues. V dropped 3 bases and J dropped 1 base, with 13 bases sitting between them. The germline V gene encodes CDR1 SQVTM and CDR2 ANQGSEA. CDR3 DNA: TGCAGCGTTGAGGCAGGCTCTCAATCTGGAAACACCATATATTTT. Translating gives CSVEAGSQSGNTIYF.

The J gene is TRBJ2-7, the V gene TRBV5-4; 8 positions match TRBD1. V lost 3 bases to trimming and J lost 6 bases; unmatched junction nucleotides: 5. This CDR3 region has 13 residues. Germline V gives CDR1 SGHNT, CDR2 YYREEE (reference sequence). For the CDR3, the DNA is TGTGCCAGCAGCTCATGGGACAGGCCCGAGCAGTACTTC. Translated, it gives CASSSWDRPEQYF.

The chain couples TRBV6-5 to TRBJ1-6; a weak D match, TRBD1 (6 bases). CDR1 is MNHEY, CDR2 SVGAGI, per germline. CDR3 length: 12 amino acids. V was trimmed by 3 bases and J by 13 bases, leaving 10 bases between them. The CDR3 spells CASSYSGGPLHF. The CDR3 region has the DNA TGTGCCAGCAGTTATTCTGGGGGCCCCCTCCACTTT.

This clone was seen a single time. The V call is TRBV2, the J call TRBJ1-4; tentative D call: TRBD1 (5 bases). The V end lost 0 bases, the J end lost 11 bases, and 16 bases lay between the germline ends. Germline CDR1 reads SNHLY; CDR2 reads FYNNEI. This CDR3 is 15 amino acids long. The CDR3 DNA follows: TGTGCCAGCAGTGAAGCGCCTAGCGGTCGGGGGAAACTGTTTTTT. This sequence encodes CASSEAPSGRGKLFF.

V and J are TRBV30 and TRBJ2-3; D assignment may be TRBD1 or TRBD2 (6 bases each). The germline CDR1 and CDR2 sequences are GTSNPN and SVGIG (reference sequence). The CDR3 runs 16 residues. The V end was cut by 5 bases, the J end by 2 bases, with 20 bases between. The CDR3 here is CAWGLRGVGNTDTQYF. CDR3 coding DNA: TGTGCCTGGGGTTTAAGGGGGGTGGGAAACACAGATACGCAGTATTTT.

V is TRBV13 and J is TRBJ1-6; D unclear. V shed 3 bases and J shed 2 bases, with 11 bases lying between them. The CDR3 sequence is 16 residues long. Germline values: CDR1 PRHDT, CDR2 FYEKMQ (reference sequence). For the CDR3, the DNA is TGTGCCAGCAGCTTCAGAGACCTCACCTATAATTCACCCCTCCACTTT. Amino acids: CASSFRDLTYNSPLHF.

The CDR3 coding sequence is TGTGCCAGCAGTCTTAACAGGGGATTTGAAAAACTGTTTTTT. Protein: CASSLNRGFEKLFF. The rearrangement links TRBV6-5 to TRBJ1-4; TRBD1 matches at 7 bases. The ends lost 5 bases at V and 7 bases at J; junction bases unmatched: 7. This CDR3 comprises 14 residues. The germline V gene has CDR1 MNHEY and CDR2 SVGAGI.

J is TRBJ2-1 and V is TRBV6-2 or TRBV6-3; 9 positions agree with TRBD2. Germline CDR1 MNHEY, CDR2 SVGEGT. V gave up 0 bases and J gave up 9 bases; unmatched junction bases: 6. The CDR3 contains 15 residues. The CDR3 DNA follows: TGTGCCAGCAGTTACTCGTCGCGGGGGGGCCTTGAGCAGTTCTTC. It codes for CASSYSSRGGLEQFF.

This clone was seen ten or more times. Within the sample, other DNA sequences also encode this same CDR3. This rearrangement joins TRBV6-4 to TRBJ2-1, with 11 bases identical to TRBD2. Looked up from germline, CDR1 is MRHNA and CDR2 is SNTAGT. The ends lost 0 bases at V and 6 bases at J; junction bases unmatched: 1. This CDR3 region has 15 residues. The DNA for the CDR3 is TGTGCCAGCAGTGACTCTAGCGGGGGGGCCAATGAGCAGTTCTTC. Encoded protein: CASSDSSGGANEQFF.

The chain is built from TRBV19 and TRBJ2-7; a possible D gene is TRBD1 (5 bases). CDR1 and CDR2 (germline): LNHDA, SQIVND (reference sequence). Trimming pared 2 bases from V and 2 bases from J, leaving 10 bases between. This CDR3 contains 14 residues. CDR3: CASSINTGPYEQYF. The CDR3 nucleotides read TGTGCCAGTAGTATAAATACAGGACCCTACGAGCAGTACTTC. Filled out from reference TRBV19 and TRBJ2-7, the complete variable domain reads DGGITQSPKYLFRKEGQNVTLSCEQNLNHDAMYWYRQDPGQGLRLIYYSQIVNDFQKGDIAEGYSVSREKKESFPLTVTSAQKNPTAFYLCASSINTGPYEQYFGPGTRLTVT.

The chain employs TRBV5-1 and TRBJ1-1; D is uncertain. The CDR3 length is 15 residues. V lost 0 bases and J 1 base, leaving 10 bases between the germline ends. The germline V gene encodes CDR1 SGHRS and CDR2 YFSETQ. CDR3: CASSLARLANTEAFF. In DNA, the CDR3 is TGCGCCAGCAGCTTGGCAAGGCTCGCGAACACTGAAGCTTTCTTT.

The V and J genes are TRBV2 and TRBJ1-5; the D gene is possibly TRBD1 (6 bases). This CDR3 contains 13 residues. CDR1 and CDR2 from the germline V gene are SNHLY and FYNNEI. V dropped 6 bases and J dropped 3 bases, with 9 bases sitting between them. In DNA, the CDR3 is TGTGCCAGCAGACAGGGACTCAATCAGCCCCAGCATTTT. Its protein is CASRQGLNQPQHF.

This clone was seen a few times. This sequence joins TRBV6-2 or TRBV6-3 and TRBJ2-7; D is ambiguous. Trimming took 6 bases from V and 3 from J, leaving 9 bases between them. Germline CDR1 MNHEY, CDR2 SVGEGT. The CDR3 loop spans 12 amino acids. Here the CDR3 reads CASSFYDYEQYF. The DNA of the CDR3 is TGTGCCAGCAGCTTCTACGACTACGAGCAGTACTTC.

V gene TRBV7-2 combines with J gene TRBJ1-2; D possibly corresponds to TRBD1 (5 bases). Germline CDR1 and CDR2: SGHTA and FQGNSA. Deletions cut 3 bases from V and 8 bases from J, with 13 bases between. CDR3 length: 13 amino acids. CDR3 protein: CASSFLGRDGYTF. The CDR3 region has the DNA TGTGCCAGCAGCTTCTTGGGGCGGGACGGCTACACCTTC.